Below, 25 T cell receptor beta chains from the same sample are listed, as sequenced in a study of OX40 agonist ivuxolimab in advanced cancers. Here immunoSEQ multiplex PCR was the method, and the copy in TCRdb shows in-frame clones only, minus some. The repertoire holds 66,000 or so clones, with approximately 90% as singletons. The input for sequencing was CD4+ or CD8+ T cells sorted from blood, taken in a trial of the OX40 agonist ivuxolimab. Receptors were obtained from an adult with an advanced solid tumor such as melanoma, head and neck, liver or kidney cancer.

The rearrangement links TRBV30 to TRBJ2-1; the match to TRBD2 covers 14 bases. The CDR3 is made up of 18 amino acids. The J segment lost 1 base and the V segment lost 6 bases, leaving 11 bases of the junction unmatched. CDR1 and CDR2 (germline): GTSNPN, SVGIG (reference sequence). The CDR3 loop is CACSIGTSGSRSYNEQFF. The CDR3 DNA sequence: TGTGCCTGCTCAATTGGGACTAGCGGGAGTAGGTCCTACAATGAGCAGTTCTTC.

This chain uses TRBV7-9 with TRBJ1-4; D not resolved. V was cut by 1 base and J by 14 bases, with 11 bases left in between. This CDR3 region has 12 residues. The germline CDR1 and CDR2 sequences are SEHNR and FQNEAQ (reference sequence). CDR3 sequence (DNA): TGTGCCAGCAGCTTAGGGGAGGGTCGGCTGTTTTTT. Its translation: CASSLGEGRLFF. Filled out from reference TRBV7-9 and TRBJ1-4, the complete variable domain reads DTGVSQNPRHKITKRGQNVTFRCDPISEHNRLYWYRQTLGQGPEFLTYFQNEAQLEKSRLLSDRFSAERPKGSFSTLEIQRTEQGDSAMYLCASSLGEGRLFFGSGTQLSVL.

J is TRBJ1-1 and V is TRBV10-3, with D possibly being TRBD1 (5 bases). This CDR3 has 14 amino acids. Trimming removed 7 bases from V and 1 base from J, with 13 bases in between. CDR1 and CDR2 (germline): ENHRY, SYGVKD. In nucleotides, the CDR3 is TGTGCCATCAAGCCCGGGACGGAGAACACTGAAGCTTTCTTT. Translated, it gives CAIKPGTENTEAFF.

J is TRBJ1-2 and V is TRBV12-2; TRBD1 is the table's D call and was not checked against the DNA. TRBV12-2 is a documented pseudogene. CDR3 length: 17 residues. Here the CDR3 DNA reads TGTGCAAGTCGCTTAGCGGGACAGGGTCTGGTTAACTATGGCTACACCTTC. Amino acid sequence: CASRLAGQGLVNYGYTF.

V is TRBV5-4 and J is TRBJ1-2; D gene ambiguous. Per the germline V gene, CDR1 is SGHNT and CDR2 is YYREEE (reference sequence). The CDR3 has 15 residues. The V end lost 2 bases, the J end lost 1 base, and 12 bases lay between the germline ends. DNA for the CDR3: TGTGCCAGCAGCTTAGGGCGGCCCGATAACTATGGCTACACCTTC. This gives the protein CASSLGRPDNYGYTF.

The V call is TRBV29-1, the J call TRBJ2-7; D perhaps matches TRBD1 (5 bases). Trimming removed 6 bases at V and 0 bases at J, with 18 bases between. Germline lookup yields CDR1 SQVTM and CDR2 ANQGSEA. The CDR3 has 15 residues. CDR3 loop: CSVDIQASPSYEQYF. The DNA of the CDR3 is TGCAGCGTGGACATCCAGGCCTCCCCCTCCTACGAGCAGTACTTC.

The gene calls are TRBV5-1 and TRBJ1-2; D unclear. The CDR3 consists of 12 residues. The V end was cut by 8 bases, the J end by 8 bases, with 16 bases between. Germline loops: CDR1 SGHRS, CDR2 YFSETQ. The CDR3 protein is CASSEPRGGYTF. The DNA for the CDR3 is TGCGCCAGTTCTGAACCAAGAGGAGGCTACACCTTC.

The V and J genes are TRBV2 and TRBJ1-2, with unresolved D. Germline V gene lookup returns CDR1 SNHLY and CDR2 FYNNEI. V was shortened by 4 bases and J by 4 bases, with 19 bases between the two germline ends. The CDR3 has 16 amino acids. The CDR3 here is CASSAYGEALGYGYTF. The CDR3 nucleotides read TGTGCCAGCAGTGCCTATGGGGAAGCTCTCGGCTATGGCTACACCTTC. The whole variable domain, filled in from reference TRBV2 and TRBJ1-2, reads EPEVTQTPSHQVTQMGQEVILRCVPISNHLYFYWYRQILGQKVEFLVSFYNNEISEKSEIFDDQFSVERPDGSNFTLKIRSTKLEDSAMYFCASSAYGEALGYGYTFGSGTRLTVV.

This clone has just one count. This chain links TRBV7-9 with TRBJ1-1; D is unclear. Deletions cut 3 bases from V and 0 bases from J, with 17 bases between. The CDR3 runs 17 residues. Germline V lookup: CDR1 SEHNR, CDR2 FQNEAQ (reference sequence). CDR3 nucleotides: TGTGCCAGCAGCTTTAGTGGAATTAGGAGGGTGAACACTGAAGCTTTCTTT. This codes for CASSFSGIRRVNTEAFF. The full variable domain, in which reference TRBV7-9 and TRBJ1-1 provide the parts outside the CDR3, is DTGVSQNPRHKITKRGQNVTFRCDPISEHNRLYWYRQTLGQGPEFLTYFQNEAQLEKSRLLSDRFSAERPKGSFSTLEIQRTEQGDSAMYLCASSFSGIRRVNTEAFFGQGTRLTVV.

This rearrangement joins TRBV7-9 to TRBJ1-2, with D possibly matching TRBD1 (6 bases). Trimming left V 4 bases short and J 8 bases short, with 17 bases between. This CDR3 has 14 amino acids. Germline CDR1 reads SEHNR; CDR2 reads FQNEAQ (reference sequence). In DNA, the CDR3 is TGTGCCAGCAGCTCGTCCGGGGGGGCACAGGGCTACACCTTC. Translated: CASSSSGGAQGYTF.

The rearrangement links TRBV5-4 to TRBJ1-4; a possible D gene is TRBD1 (5 bases). Trimming removed 0 bases from V and 7 bases from J, with 13 bases in between. Germline CDR1 reads SGHNT; CDR2 reads YYREEE (reference sequence). The CDR3 covers 15 residues. The CDR3 DNA sequence: TGTGCCAGCAGCTTGGGGAGCGCGAGGGGTGAAAAACTGTTTTTT. Protein product: CASSLGSARGEKLFF.

This chain uses TRBV2 with TRBJ1-2; D perhaps matches TRBD1 (5 bases). The germline CDR1 and CDR2 sequences are SNHLY and FYNNEI. Trimming shortened V by 8 bases and J by 8 bases, and 18 bases separated the two germline ends. There are 13 residues in the CDR3. The CDR3 region is CASYNRGGDGYTF. CDR3 in DNA: TGTGCCAGCTATAACCGAGGAGGGGACGGCTACACCTTC.

Concerning this clone itself: The junction shows a germline mismatch at one end, possibly a read error. V usage is TRBV20-1 and J usage is TRBJ2-2, with D maybe TRBD2 (6 bases). CDR1 and CDR2 (germline): DFQATT, SNEGSKA (reference sequence). The CDR3 is 10 amino acids. CDR3 nucleotide sequence: TGCAGTGCTCCCCGCGGGAACGAGGTTTTT. Amino acid sequence: CSAPRGNEVF.

The chain couples TRBV2 to TRBJ2-7; a possible D gene is TRBD1 (6 bases). Germline lookup yields CDR1 SNHLY and CDR2 FYNNEI. CDR3 length equals 14 residues. Deletions cut 4 bases from V and 6 bases from J, with 16 bases between. The CDR3 region has the DNA TGTGCCAGCAGTGTCTTGGCAGGGGTGGGCGAGCAGTACTTC. Amino acid sequence: CASSVLAGVGEQYF.

The CDR3 here is CATSRGIGKETQYF. The CDR3 DNA is TGTGCCACCAGCAGAGGAATCGGGAAAGAGACCCAGTACTTC. The chain combines TRBV15 with TRBJ2-5; D perhaps matches TRBD2 (5 bases). The ends were cut back, 1 base at V and 3 bases at J, with 9 bases in the middle. Germline values: CDR1 LNHNV, CDR2 YYDKDF (reference sequence). This CDR3 has 14 residues.

The chain links TRBV11-3 to TRBJ2-4; 7 positions match TRBD2. The CDR3 is 13 residues long. Looked up from germline, CDR1 is SGHNT and CDR2 is YENEEA. The ends lost 4 bases at V and 6 bases at J; junction bases unmatched: 3. The CDR3 sequence is CASSSGGINIQYF. The DNA for the CDR3 is TGTGCCAGCAGCTCGGGGGGTATAAACATTCAGTACTTC.

The J gene is TRBJ2-7, the V gene TRBV5-1; D is unclear. There are 15 residues in the CDR3. Looked up from germline, CDR1 is SGHRS and CDR2 is YFSETQ. The ends were cut back, 7 bases at V and 3 bases at J, with 20 bases in the middle. The CDR3 sequence is CASSSSLTAVYEQYF. CDR3 nucleotide sequence: TGCGCCAGCTCCTCCTCCCTCACCGCAGTCTACGAGCAGTACTTC.

The chain has TRBV7-2 and TRBJ2-2; 8 bases match TRBD1. The V and J ends lost 5 bases and 0 bases, in that order; junction bases with no gene match: 2. Germline V lookup: CDR1 SGHTA, CDR2 FQGNSA. This CDR3 has 15 residues. CDR3 sequence (DNA): TGTGCCAGCAGCCTGACAGGGGCGAACACCGGGGAGCTGTTTTTT. Amino acids: CASSLTGANTGELFF.

The gene calls are TRBV12-5 and TRBJ1-5, with D possibly being TRBD1 (5 bases). CDR3 size: 14 residues. The germline CDR1 and CDR2 sequences are LGHNT and FRNRAP. V lost 3 bases, J lost 1 base, and 7 bases lay in between. This chain's CDR3 is CASGFWGSNQPQHF. As DNA, the CDR3 is TGTGCTAGTGGTTTCTGGGGGAGCAATCAGCCCCAGCATTTT.

This chain connects TRBV7-3 to TRBJ2-7; D is possibly TRBD1 or TRBD2 (6 bases each). This CDR3 comprises 15 residues. Germline CDR1 reads SGHTA; CDR2 reads FQGTGA. V lost 6 bases and J lost 0, with 15 bases in between. The CDR3 sequence is CASSPKGGASYEQYF. The DNA for the CDR3 is TGTGCCAGCAGTCCAAAGGGGGGCGCCTCCTACGAGCAGTACTTC. Full variable domain (outside the CDR3, taken from reference TRBV7-3 and TRBJ2-7): GAGVSQTPSNKVTEKGKYVELRCDPISGHTALYWYRQSLGQGPEFLIYFQGTGAADDSGLPNDRFFAVRPEGSVSTLKIQRTERGDSAVYLCASSPKGGASYEQYFGPGTRLTVT.

CDR3 sequence (DNA): TGTGCCACCAGCAGAAAAGGGGGACAGGGTCACGGTCAGCCCCAGCATTTT. This encodes CATSRKGGQGHGQPQHF. V and J are TRBV15 and TRBJ1-5; 9 bases match TRBD1. This CDR3 region has 17 residues. The germline CDR1 and CDR2 sequences are LNHNV and YYDKDF (reference sequence). The V segment lost 2 bases and the J segment 6 bases; nucleotides outside the gene matches: 11. Full variable domain (rest looked up from reference TRBV15 and TRBJ1-5): DAMVIQNPRYQVTQFGKPVTLSCSQTLNHNVMYWYQQKSSQAPKLLFHYYDKDFNNEADTPDNFQSRRPNTSFCFLDIRSPGLGDTAMYLCATSRKGGQGHGQPQHFGDGTRLSIL.

The chain recombines TRBV7-2 with TRBJ2-1; possibly TRBD1 for D (5 bases). CDR3 length equals 16 residues. Germline V gene sequence: CDR1 SGHTA, CDR2 FQGNSA. The V end was cut by 0 bases, the J end by 3 bases, with 12 bases between. The CDR3: CASSLADTIGYNEQFF. As DNA, the CDR3 is TGTGCCAGCAGCTTAGCGGACACGATTGGCTACAATGAGCAGTTCTTC.

The chain joins TRBV7-2 to TRBJ2-7; perhaps TRBD1 as D (5 bases). This CDR3 comprises 14 residues. CDR1 and CDR2 (germline): SGHTA, FQGNSA. Trimming shortened V by 6 bases and J by 3 bases, and 15 bases separated the two germline ends. The CDR3: CASRPAGHYYEQYF. The CDR3 nucleotides read TGTGCCAGCAGACCCGCCGGACACTACTACGAGCAGTACTTC.

The chain employs TRBV6-9 and TRBJ1-2; weak D call: TRBD1 (5 bases). There are 12 residues in the CDR3. Trimming took 5 bases from V and 7 from J, leaving 11 bases between them. Germline assignment: CDR1 MNHGY and CDR2 SVAAGI. The CDR3 DNA sequence: TGTGCCAGCAGTGATCAGGGTGGTGGCTACACCTTC. As protein: CASSDQGGGYTF.

The rearrangement links TRBV7-3 to TRBJ1-1; TRBD1 aligns across 7 bases. The CDR3 sequence is 15 residues long. Germline CDR1 and CDR2: SGHTA and FQGTGA. With V trimmed by 1 base and J by 11 bases, 13 bases remained unmatched. In DNA form, the CDR3 reads TGTGCCAGCAGCTTAAACCACGGGACAGCATTCGTGGCTTTCTTT. It yields the protein CASSLNHGTAFVAFF.